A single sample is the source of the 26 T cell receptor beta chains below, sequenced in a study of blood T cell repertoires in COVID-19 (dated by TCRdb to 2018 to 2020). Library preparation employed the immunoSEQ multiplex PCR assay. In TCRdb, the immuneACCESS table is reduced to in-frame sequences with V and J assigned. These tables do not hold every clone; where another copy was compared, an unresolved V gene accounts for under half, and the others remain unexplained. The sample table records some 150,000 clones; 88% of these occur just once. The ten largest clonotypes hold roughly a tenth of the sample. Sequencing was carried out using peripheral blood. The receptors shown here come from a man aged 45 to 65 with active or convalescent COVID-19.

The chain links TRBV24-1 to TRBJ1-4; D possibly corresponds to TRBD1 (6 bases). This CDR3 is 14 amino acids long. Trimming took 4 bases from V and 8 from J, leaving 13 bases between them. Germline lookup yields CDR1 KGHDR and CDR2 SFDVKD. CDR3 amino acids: CATSESGVGEKLFF. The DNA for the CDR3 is TGTGCCACCAGTGAGTCAGGGGTTGGCGAAAAACTGTTTTTT.

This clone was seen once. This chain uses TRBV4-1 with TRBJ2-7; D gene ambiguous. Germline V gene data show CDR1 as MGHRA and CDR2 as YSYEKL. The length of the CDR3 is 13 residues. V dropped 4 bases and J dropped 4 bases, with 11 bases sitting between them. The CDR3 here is CASSPPSRYEQYF. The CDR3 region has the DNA TGCGCCAGCAGCCCCCCGTCGAGGTACGAGCAGTACTTC.

CDR3 amino acids: CASSLGGTGGIGTQYF. CDR3 coding DNA: TGTGCCAGCAGCTTAGGAGGGACAGGGGGCATAGGGACCCAGTACTTC. The V call is TRBV7-2, the J call TRBJ2-5, with 12 bases identical to TRBD1. Germline trimming cut 1 base from V and 7 bases from J; bases unmatched to any gene: 7. Germline V CDR1 and CDR2: SGHTA, FQGNSA. The CDR3 has 16 residues.

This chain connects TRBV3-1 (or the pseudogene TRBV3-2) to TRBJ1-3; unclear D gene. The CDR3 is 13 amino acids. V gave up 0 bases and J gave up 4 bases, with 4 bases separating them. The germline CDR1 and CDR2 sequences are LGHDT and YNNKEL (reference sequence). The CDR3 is CASSQDAGNTIYF. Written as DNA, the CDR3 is TGTGCCAGCAGCCAAGATGCGGGAAACACCATATATTTT.

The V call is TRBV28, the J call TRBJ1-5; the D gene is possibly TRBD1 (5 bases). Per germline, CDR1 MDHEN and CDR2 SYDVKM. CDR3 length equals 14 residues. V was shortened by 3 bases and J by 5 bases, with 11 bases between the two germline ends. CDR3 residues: CASSLGRVDQPQHF. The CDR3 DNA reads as TGTGCCAGCAGTTTGGGCAGGGTCGATCAGCCCCAGCATTTT.

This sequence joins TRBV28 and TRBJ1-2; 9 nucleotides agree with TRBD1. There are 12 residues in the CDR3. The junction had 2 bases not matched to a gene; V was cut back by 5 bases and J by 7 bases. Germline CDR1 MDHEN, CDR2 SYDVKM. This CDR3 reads CASSDRGGGYTF. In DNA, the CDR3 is TGTGCCAGCAGTGACAGGGGGGGTGGCTACACCTTC.

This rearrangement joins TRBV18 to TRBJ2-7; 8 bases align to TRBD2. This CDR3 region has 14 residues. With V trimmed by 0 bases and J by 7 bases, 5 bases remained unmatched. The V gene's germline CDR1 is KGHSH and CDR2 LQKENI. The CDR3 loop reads CASSPPAGGGEQYF. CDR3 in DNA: TGTGCCAGCTCACCACCGGCGGGAGGCGGGGAGCAGTACTTC. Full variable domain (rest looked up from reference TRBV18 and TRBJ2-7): NAGVMQNPRHLVRRRGQEARLRCSPMKGHSHVYWYRQLPEEGLKFMVYLQKENIIDESGMPKERFSAEFPKEGPSILRIQQVVRGDSAAYFCASSPPAGGGEQYFGPGTRLTVT.

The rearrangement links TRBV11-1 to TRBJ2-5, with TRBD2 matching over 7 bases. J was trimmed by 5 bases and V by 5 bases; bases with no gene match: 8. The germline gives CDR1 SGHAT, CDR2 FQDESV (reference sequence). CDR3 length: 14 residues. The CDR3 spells CASSLGGGLETQYF. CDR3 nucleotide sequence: TGTGCCAGCAGCCTTGGGGGGGGTTTGGAGACCCAGTACTTC.

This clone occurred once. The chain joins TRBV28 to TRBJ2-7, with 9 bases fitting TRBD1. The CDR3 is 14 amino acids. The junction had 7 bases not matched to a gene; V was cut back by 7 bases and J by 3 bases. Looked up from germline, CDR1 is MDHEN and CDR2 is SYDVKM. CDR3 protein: CASTRDRVDYEQYF. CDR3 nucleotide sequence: TGTGCCAGCACCAGGGACAGGGTGGACTACGAGCAGTACTTC.

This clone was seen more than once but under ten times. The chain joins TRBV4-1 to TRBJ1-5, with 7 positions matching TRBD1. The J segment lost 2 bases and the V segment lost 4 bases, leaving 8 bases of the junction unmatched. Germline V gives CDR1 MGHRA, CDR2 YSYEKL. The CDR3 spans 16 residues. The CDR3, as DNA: TGCGCCAGCAGCCTTAGCGGACAGGTTGGCAATCAGCCCCAGCATTTT. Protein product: CASSLSGQVGNQPQHF.

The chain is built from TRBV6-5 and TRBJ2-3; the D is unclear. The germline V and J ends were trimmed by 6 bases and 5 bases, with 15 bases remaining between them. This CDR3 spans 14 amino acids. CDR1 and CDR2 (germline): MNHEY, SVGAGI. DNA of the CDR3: TGTGCCAGCAGACCAGTGGCCCCTCAAGATACGCAGTATTTT. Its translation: CASRPVAPQDTQYF.

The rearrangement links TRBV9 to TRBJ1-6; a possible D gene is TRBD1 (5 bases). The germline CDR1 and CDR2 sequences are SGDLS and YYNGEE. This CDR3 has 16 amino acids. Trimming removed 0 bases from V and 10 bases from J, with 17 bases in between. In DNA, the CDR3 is TGTGCCAGCAGCGTAGGAGAGGGGAGGGTAGCATCACCCCTCCACTTT. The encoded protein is CASSVGEGRVASPLHF.

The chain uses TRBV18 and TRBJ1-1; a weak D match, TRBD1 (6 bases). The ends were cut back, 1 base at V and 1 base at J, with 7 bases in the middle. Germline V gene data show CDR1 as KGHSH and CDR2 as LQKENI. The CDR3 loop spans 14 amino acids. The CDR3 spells CASSPQGQNTEAFF. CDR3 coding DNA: TGTGCCAGCTCACCACAGGGACAGAACACTGAAGCTTTCTTT.

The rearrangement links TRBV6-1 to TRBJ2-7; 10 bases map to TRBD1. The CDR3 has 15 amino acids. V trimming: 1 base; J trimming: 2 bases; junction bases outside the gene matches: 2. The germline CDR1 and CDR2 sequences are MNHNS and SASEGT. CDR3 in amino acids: CASSEGTGGPYEQYF. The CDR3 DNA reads TGTGCCAGCAGTGAAGGGACAGGGGGACCCTACGAGCAGTACTTC.

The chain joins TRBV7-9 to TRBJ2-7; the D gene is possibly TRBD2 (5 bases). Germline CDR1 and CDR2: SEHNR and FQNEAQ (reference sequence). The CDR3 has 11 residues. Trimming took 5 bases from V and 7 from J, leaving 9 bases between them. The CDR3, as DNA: TGTGCCAGCAGCATCCGGGGTGAGCAGTACTTC. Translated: CASSIRGEQYF.

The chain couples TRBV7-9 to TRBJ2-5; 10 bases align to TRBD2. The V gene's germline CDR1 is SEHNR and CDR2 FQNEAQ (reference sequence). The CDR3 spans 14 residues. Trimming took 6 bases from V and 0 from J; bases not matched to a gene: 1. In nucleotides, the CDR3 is TGTGCCAGCAGGCTAGCGGGGGACCAAGAGACCCAGTACTTC. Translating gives CASRLAGDQETQYF.

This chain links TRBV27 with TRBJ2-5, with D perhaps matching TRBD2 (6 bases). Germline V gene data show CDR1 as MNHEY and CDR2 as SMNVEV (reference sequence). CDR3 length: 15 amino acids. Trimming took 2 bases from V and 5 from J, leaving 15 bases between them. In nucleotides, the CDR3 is TGTGCCAGCAGTTTACGGGGGAGGTTAGTGGAGACCCAGTACTTC. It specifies CASSLRGRLVETQYF.

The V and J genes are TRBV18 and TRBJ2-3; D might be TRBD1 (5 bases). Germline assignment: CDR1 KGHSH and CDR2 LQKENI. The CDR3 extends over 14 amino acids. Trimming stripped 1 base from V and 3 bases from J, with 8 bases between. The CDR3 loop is CASSPLDKTDTQYF. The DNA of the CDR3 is TGTGCCAGCTCACCACTGGACAAGACAGATACGCAGTATTTT. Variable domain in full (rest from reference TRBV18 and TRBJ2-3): NAGVMQNPRHLVRRRGQEARLRCSPMKGHSHVYWYRQLPEEGLKFMVYLQKENIIDESGMPKERFSAEFPKEGPSILRIQQVVRGDSAAYFCASSPLDKTDTQYFGPGTRLTVL.

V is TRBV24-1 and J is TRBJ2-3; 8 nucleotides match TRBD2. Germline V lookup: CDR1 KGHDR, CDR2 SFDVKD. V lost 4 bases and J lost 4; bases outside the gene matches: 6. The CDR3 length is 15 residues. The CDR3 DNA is TGTGCCACCAGTGAAGCGCTAGCGGGTGCAGATACGCAGTATTTT. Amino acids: CATSEALAGADTQYF.

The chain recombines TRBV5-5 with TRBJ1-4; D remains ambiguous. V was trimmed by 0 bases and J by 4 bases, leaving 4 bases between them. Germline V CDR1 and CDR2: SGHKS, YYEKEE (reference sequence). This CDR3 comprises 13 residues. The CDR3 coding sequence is TGTGCCAGCAGCTTGGCTGTTAATGAAAAACTGTTTTTT. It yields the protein CASSLAVNEKLFF.

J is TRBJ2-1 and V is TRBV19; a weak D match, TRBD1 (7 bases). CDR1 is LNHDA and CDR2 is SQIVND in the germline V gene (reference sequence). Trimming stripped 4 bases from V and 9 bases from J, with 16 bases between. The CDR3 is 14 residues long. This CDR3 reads CASSTQGNSGEQFF. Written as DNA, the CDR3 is TGTGCCAGTAGTACACAGGGGAATAGCGGTGAGCAGTTCTTC.

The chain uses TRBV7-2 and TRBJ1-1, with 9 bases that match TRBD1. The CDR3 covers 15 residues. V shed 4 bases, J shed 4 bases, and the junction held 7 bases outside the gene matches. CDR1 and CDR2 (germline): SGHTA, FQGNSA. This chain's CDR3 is CASSSRQGVLTEAFF. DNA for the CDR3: TGTGCCAGCAGCTCCCGACAGGGGGTGCTCACTGAAGCTTTCTTT.

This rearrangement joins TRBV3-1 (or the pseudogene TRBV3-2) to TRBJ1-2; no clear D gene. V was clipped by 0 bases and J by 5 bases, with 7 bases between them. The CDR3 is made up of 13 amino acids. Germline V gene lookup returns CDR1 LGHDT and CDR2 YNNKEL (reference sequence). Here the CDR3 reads CASSQDQLYGYTF. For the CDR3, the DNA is TGTGCCAGCAGCCAAGATCAATTGTATGGCTACACCTTC.

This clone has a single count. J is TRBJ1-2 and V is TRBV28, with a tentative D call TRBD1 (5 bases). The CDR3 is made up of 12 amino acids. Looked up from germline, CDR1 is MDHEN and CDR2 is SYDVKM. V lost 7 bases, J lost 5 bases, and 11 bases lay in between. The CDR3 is CASTSGGYGYTF. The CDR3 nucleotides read TGTGCCAGCACCTCCGGGGGTTATGGCTACACCTTC.

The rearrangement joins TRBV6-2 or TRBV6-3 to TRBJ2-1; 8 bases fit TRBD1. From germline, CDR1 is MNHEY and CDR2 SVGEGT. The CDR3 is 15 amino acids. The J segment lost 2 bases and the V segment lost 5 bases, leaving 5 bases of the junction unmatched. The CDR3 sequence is CASSKLQGAYNEQFF. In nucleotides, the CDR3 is TGTGCCAGCAGTAAACTACAGGGGGCCTACAATGAGCAGTTCTTC.

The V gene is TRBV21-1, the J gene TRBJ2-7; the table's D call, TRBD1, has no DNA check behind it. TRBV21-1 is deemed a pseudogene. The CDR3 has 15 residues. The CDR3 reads CASSAGQGVNYEQYF. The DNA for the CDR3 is TGTGCCAGCAGCGCCGGACAGGGAGTGAACTACGAGCAGTACTTC.